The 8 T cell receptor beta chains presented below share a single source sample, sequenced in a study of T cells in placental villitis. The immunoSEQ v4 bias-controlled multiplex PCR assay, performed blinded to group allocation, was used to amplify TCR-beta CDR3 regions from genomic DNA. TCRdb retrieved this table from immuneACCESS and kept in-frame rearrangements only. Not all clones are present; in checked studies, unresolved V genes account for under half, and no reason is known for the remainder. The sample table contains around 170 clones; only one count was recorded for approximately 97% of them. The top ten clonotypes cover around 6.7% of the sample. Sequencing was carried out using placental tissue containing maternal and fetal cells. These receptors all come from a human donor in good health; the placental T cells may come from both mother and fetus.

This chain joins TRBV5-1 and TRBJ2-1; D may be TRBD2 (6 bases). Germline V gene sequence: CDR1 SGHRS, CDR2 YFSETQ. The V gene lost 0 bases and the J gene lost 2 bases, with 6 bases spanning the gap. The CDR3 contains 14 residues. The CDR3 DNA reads TGCGCCAGCAGCTTGGGACTAGCCTACAATGAGCAGTTCTTC. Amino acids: CASSLGLAYNEQFF.

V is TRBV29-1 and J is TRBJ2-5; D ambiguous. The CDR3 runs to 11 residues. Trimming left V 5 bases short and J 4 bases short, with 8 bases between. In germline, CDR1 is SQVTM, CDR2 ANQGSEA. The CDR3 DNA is TGCAGCGTTCTAGTAGGAGAGACCCAGTACTTC. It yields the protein CSVLVGETQYF.

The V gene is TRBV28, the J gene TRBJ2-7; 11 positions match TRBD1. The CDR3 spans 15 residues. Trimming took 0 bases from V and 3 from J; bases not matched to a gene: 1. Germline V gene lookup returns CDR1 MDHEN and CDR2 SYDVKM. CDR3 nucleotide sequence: TGTGCCAGCAGTTTATGCGGGACAGGGGGCTACGAGCAGTACTTC. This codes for CASSLCGTGGYEQYF.

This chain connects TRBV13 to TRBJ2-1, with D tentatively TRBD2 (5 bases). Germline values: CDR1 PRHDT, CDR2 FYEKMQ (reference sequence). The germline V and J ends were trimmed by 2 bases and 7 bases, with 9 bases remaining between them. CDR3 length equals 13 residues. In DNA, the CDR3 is TGTGCCAGCAGCTTACCGGGAACAAATGAGCAGTTCTTC. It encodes CASSLPGTNEQFF.

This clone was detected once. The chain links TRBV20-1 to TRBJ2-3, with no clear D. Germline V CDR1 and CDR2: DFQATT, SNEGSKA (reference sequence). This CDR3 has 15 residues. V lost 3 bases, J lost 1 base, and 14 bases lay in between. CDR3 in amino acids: CSASRITVGTDTQYF. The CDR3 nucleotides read TGCAGTGCTAGTCGAATAACCGTGGGCACAGATACGCAGTATTTT.

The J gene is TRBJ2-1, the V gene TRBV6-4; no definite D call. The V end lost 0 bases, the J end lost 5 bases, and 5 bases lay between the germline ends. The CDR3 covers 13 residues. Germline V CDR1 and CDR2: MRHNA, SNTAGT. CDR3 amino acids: CASSDSHHNEQFF. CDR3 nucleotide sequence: TGTGCCAGCAGTGACTCCCATCACAATGAGCAGTTCTTC.

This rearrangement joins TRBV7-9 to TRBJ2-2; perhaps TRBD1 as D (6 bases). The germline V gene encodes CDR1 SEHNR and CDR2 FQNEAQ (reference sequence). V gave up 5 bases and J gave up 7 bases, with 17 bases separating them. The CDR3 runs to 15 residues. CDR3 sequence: CASSQGQGRGGELFF. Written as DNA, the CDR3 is TGTGCCAGCAGCCAAGGCCAGGGGCGAGGCGGGGAGCTGTTTTTT.

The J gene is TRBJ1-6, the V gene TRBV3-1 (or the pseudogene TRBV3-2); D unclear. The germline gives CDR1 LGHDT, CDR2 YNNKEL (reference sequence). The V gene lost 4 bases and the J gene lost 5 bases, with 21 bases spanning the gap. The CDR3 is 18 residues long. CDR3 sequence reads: CASSLSGPFIHHNSPLHF. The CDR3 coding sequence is TGTGCCAGCAGCCTCTCGGGTCCCTTCATACATCATAATTCACCCCTCCACTTT.